This T cell receptor beta chain was recorded in a study of Ad26.COV2.S vaccination and SARS-CoV-2 variants. Study information: It was the COV1001 Ad26.COV2.S trial arm that included the donor. Study-level results: Comparable non-spike TCR breadth was observed in vaccine and placebo recipients. After vaccination, substantial breadth of spike-specific CD8+ and CD4+ responses was reported. Spike-specific TCR breadth was greater after Ad26.COV2.S than placebo.

Using immunoSEQ multiplex PCR, the repertoire was profiled, and TCRdb retains in-frame clones only, with some absent. The repertoire holds about 680,000 clones, with about 90% as singletons. Treatment specified: some 20 received Ad26.COV2.S at low or high dose, single or two shots; several received placebo; per-sample allocation not given. Sampling occurred on day 63 after the first vaccine or placebo injection. With respect to this clone: Its antigen is undetermined.

Germline V gives CDR1 LNHNV, CDR2 YYDKDF (reference sequence). The V and J ends lost 3 bases and 1 base, in that order; junction bases with no gene match: 4. This CDR3 contains 15 residues. Sequencing used peripheral blood, obtained in a trial of Ad26.COV2.S vaccine versus placebo. This chain links TRBV15 with TRBJ1-1; TRBD1 matches at 8 bases. The receptor was isolated from a person aged 18-60 years who received the Ad26.COV2.S COVID-19 vaccine or a placebo. CDR3 nucleotide sequence: TGTGCCACCAGCAGGACAGGGGCCTCGAACACTGAAGCTTTCTTT. As protein: CATSRTGASNTEAFF.